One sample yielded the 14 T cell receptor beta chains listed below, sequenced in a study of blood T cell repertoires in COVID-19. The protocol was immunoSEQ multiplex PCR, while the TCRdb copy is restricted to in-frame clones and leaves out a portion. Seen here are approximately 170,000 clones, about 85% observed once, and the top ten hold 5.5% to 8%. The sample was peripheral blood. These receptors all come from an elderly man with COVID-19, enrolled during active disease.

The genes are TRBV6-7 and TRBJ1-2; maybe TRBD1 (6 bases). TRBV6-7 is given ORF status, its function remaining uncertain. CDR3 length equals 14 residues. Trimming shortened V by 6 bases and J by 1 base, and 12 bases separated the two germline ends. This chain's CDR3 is CASSPPGVNYGYTF. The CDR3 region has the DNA TGTGCCAGCAGCCCCCCAGGGGTTAACTATGGCTACACCTTC.

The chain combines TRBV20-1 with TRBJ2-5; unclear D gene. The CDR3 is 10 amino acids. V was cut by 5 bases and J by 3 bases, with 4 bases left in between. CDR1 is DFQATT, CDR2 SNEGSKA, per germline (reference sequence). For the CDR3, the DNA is TGCAGTGCTCCAGAAGAGACCCAGTACTTC. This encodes CSAPEETQYF.

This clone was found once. CDR3 sequence (DNA): TGTGCCAGCGACAGTCATAGCAATCAGCCCCAGCATTTT. It yields the protein CASDSHSNQPQHF. This chain uses TRBV28 with TRBJ1-5, with a weak D call TRBD1 (5 bases). The V gene's germline CDR1 is MDHEN and CDR2 SYDVKM. V was clipped by 8 bases and J by 0 bases, with 8 bases between them. The CDR3 covers 13 residues.

The CDR3 loop is CASSRGTGGETQYF. The CDR3 DNA reads as TGTGCCAGCAGCCGCGGCACAGGGGGCGAGACCCAGTACTTC. The chain recombines TRBV9 with TRBJ2-5, with 9 bases fitting TRBD1. CDR3 length equals 14 residues. After removal of 4 bases from V and 5 bases from J, the junction contained 6 bases not matched to a gene. The germline V gene encodes CDR1 SGDLS and CDR2 YYNGEE.

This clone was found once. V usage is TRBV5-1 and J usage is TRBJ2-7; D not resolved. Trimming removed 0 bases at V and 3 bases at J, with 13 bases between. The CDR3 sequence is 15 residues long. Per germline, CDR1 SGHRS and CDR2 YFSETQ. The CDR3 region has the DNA TGCGCCAGCAGCTTGGATGGCCCTCCCCTCTACGAGCAGTACTTC. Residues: CASSLDGPPLYEQYF.

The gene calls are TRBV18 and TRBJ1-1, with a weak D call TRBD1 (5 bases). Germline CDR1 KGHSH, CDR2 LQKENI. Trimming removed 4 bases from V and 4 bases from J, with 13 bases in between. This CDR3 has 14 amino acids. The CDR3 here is CASSLRGPGTEAFF. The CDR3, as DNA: TGTGCCAGCTCACTGCGGGGCCCGGGCACTGAAGCTTTCTTT.

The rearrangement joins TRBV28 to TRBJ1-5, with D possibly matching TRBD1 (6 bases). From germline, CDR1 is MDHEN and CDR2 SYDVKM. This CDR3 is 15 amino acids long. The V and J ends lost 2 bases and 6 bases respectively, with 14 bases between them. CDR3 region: CASSLGGGSSQPQHF. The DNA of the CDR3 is TGTGCCAGCAGTTTAGGGGGCGGCTCGAGTCAGCCCCAGCATTTT. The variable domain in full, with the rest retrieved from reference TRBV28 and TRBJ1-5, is DVKVTQSSRYLVKRTGEKVFLECVQDMDHENMFWYRQDPGLGLRLIYFSYDVKMKEKGDIPEGYSVSREKKERFSLILESASTNQTSMYLCASSLGGGSSQPQHFGDGTRLSIL.

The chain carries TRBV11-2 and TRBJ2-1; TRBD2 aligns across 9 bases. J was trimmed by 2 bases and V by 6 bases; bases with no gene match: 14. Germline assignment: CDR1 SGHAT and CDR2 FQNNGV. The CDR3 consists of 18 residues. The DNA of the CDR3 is TGTGCCAGCAGTCCGAACTCCCGAGCGGGGGGCCCCTACAATGAGCAGTTCTTC. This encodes CASSPNSRAGGPYNEQFF.

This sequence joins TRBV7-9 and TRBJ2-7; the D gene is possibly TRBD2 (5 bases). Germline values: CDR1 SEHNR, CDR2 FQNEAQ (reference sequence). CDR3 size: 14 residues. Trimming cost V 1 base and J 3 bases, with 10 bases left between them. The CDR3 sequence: CASSLGAERYEQYF. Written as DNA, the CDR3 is TGTGCCAGCAGCTTAGGAGCGGAGCGCTACGAGCAGTACTTC. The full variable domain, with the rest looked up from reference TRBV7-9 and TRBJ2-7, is DTGVSQNPRHKITKRGQNVTFRCDPISEHNRLYWYRQTLGQGPEFLTYFQNEAQLEKSRLLSDRFSAERPKGSFSTLEIQRTEQGDSAMYLCASSLGAERYEQYFGPGTRLTVT.

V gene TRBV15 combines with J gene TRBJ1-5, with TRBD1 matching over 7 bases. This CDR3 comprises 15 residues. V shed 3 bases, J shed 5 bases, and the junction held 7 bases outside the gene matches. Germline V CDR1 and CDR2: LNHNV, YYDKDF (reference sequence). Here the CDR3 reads CATSRDGQADQPQHF. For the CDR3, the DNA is TGTGCCACCAGCAGGGACGGACAGGCGGATCAGCCCCAGCATTTT.

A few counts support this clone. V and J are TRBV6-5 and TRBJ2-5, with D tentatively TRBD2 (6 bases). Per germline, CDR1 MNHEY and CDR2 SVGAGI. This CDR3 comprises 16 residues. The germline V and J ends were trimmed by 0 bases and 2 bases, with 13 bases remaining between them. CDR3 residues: CASSYSSWRVQETQYF. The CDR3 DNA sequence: TGTGCCAGCAGTTACTCGAGCTGGAGGGTTCAAGAGACCCAGTACTTC.

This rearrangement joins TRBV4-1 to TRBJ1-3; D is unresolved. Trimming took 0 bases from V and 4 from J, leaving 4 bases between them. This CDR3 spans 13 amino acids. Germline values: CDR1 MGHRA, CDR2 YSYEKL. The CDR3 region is CASSQEQGNTIYF. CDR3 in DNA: TGCGCCAGCAGCCAAGAACAGGGAAACACCATATATTTT.

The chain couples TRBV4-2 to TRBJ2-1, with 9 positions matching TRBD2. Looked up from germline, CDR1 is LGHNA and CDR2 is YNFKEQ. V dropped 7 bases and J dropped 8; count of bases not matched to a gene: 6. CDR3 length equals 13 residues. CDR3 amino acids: CASIDSGGDEQFF. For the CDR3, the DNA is TGTGCCAGCATCGATAGCGGGGGTGATGAGCAGTTCTTC.

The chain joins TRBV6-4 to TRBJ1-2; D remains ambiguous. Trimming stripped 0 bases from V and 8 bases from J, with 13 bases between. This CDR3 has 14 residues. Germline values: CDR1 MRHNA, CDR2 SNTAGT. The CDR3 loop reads CASSDSIWGGGYTF. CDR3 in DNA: TGTGCCAGCAGTGACTCGATATGGGGAGGAGGCTACACCTTC.